This T cell receptor (beta chain) was sequenced in a study of blood T cell repertoires in COVID-19. Germline V CDR1 and CDR2: LNHDA, SQIVND (reference sequence). After removal of 6 bases from V and 4 bases from J, the junction contained 5 bases not matched to a gene. This CDR3 is 14 amino acids long. Authors' methods: Estimation of nucleated cell counts was performed using reference gene primer amplification. The method was immunoSEQ multiplex PCR; TCRdb's version includes in-frame clones alone and lacks a portion of them. D and trimming come from the DNA, and the V and J calls and clone size come from that table. The table shows about 300,000 clones, with 80% to 90% occurring only once.

The sample was PBMCs or T cells enriched from blood (not recorded which). This TCR derives from a man aged 25 to 45 who had recovered from COVID-19. J is TRBJ1-4 and V is TRBV19, with 7 nucleotides matching TRBD1. CDR3 region: CASRETGLNEKLFF. The CDR3 bases are TGTGCCAGTAGGGAGACAGGGCTTAATGAAAAACTGTTTTTT.